This T cell receptor beta chain was identified during a study of shared clonotypes between healthy human individuals. Turning to the study itself: The plates for each donor numbered three CD4 naive, three CD4 memory, two CD8 naive and one CD8 memory.

Healthy adults negative for HIV, lacking recent acute infections or vaccinations, served as donors. CDR3 length equals 14 residues. Per germline, CDR1 SEHNR and CDR2 FQNEAQ (reference sequence). J was trimmed by 3 bases and V by 6 bases; bases with no gene match: 4. The data were produced by immunoSEQ multiplex PCR, yet TCRdb's version contains in-frame clones alone and is incomplete. The sample lists a few million clones, 85% to 95% occurring once. Study observations and caveats: The four-donor shared clonotypes exceeded non-shared clonotypes in generation probability, with non-shared ones scoring lower.

On this clone: What it binds is not known. The sample carries other DNA sequences with the same CDR3.

The receptor was derived from a man younger than 35 in good health. Some clones in this sample may be carry-over from other donors' samples. The chain joins TRBV7-9 to TRBJ1-4, with 7 bases that match TRBD1. Specimen: naive CD4+ T cells from PBMCs. Noted subset: CD45RA+ positively selected. As DNA, the CDR3 is TGTGCCAGCAGTTCCGACAGGGCTAATGAAAAACTGTTTTTT. As protein: CASSSDRANEKLFF.